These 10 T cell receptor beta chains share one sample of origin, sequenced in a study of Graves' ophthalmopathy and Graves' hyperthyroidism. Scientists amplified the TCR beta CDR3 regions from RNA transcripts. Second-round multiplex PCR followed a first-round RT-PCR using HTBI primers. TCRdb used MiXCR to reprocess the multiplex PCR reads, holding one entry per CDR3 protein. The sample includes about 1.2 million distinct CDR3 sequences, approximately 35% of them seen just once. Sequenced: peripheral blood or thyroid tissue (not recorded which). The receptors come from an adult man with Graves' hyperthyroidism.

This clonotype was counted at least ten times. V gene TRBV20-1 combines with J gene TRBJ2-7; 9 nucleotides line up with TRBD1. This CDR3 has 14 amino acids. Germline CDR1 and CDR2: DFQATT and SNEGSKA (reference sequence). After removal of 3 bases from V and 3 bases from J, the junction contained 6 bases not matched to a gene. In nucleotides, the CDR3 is TGCAGTGCTAGGGCCGACAGGGGGGTCTACGAGCAGTACTTC. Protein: CSARADRGVYEQYF.

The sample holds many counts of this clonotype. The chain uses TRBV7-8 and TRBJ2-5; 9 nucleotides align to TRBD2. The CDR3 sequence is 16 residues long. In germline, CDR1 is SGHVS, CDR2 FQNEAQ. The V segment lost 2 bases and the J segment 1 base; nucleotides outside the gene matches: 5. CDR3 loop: CASSLFWRGGQETQYF. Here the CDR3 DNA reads TGTGCCAGCAGCTTATTCTGGCGGGGGGGCCAAGAGACCCAGTACTTC.

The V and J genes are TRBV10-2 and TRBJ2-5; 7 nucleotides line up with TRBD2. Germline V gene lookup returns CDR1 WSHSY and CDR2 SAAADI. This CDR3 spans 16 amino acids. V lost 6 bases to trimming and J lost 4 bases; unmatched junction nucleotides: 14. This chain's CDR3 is CASSLAPAGIPETQYF. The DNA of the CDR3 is TGCGCCAGCAGCTTGGCCCCAGCGGGGATCCCAGAGACCCAGTACTTC.

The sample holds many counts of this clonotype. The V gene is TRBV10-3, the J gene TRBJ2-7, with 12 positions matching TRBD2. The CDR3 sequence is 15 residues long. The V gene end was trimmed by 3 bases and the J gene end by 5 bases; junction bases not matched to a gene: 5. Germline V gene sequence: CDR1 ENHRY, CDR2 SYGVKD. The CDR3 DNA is TGTGCCATCAGTGATGTGACTAGCGGGGGCCACGAGCAGTACTTC. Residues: CAISDVTSGGHEQYF.

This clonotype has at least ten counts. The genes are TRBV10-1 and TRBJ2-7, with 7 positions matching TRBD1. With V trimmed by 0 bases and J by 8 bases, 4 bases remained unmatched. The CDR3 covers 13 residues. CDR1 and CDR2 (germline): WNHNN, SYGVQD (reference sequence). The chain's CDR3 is CASSESGGAKQYF. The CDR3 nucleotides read TGCGCCAGCAGTGAGTCAGGGGGCGCGAAGCAGTACTTC.

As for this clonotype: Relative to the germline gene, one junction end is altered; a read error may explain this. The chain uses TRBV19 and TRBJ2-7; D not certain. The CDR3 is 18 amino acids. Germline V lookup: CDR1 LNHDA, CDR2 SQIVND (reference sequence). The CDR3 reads CASSIATVVGDPYLEHYF. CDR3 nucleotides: TGTGCCAGTAGTATAGCGACGGTAGTTGGTGACCCGTACCTCGAGCATTACTTC.

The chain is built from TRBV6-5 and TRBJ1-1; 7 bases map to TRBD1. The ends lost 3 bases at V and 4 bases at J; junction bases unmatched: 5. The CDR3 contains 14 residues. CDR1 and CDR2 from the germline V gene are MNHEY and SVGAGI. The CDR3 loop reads CASSYNRGFTEAFF. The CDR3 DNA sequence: TGTGCCAGCAGTTATAACAGGGGCTTCACTGAAGCTTTCTTT.

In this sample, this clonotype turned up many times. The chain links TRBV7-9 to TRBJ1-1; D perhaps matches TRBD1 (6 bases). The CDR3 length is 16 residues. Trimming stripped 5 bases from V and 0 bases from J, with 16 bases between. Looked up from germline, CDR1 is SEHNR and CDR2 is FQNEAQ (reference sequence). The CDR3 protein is CASSPRGRPMNTEAFF. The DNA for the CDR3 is TGTGCCAGCAGCCCCCGGGGGCGGCCCATGAACACTGAAGCTTTCTTT.

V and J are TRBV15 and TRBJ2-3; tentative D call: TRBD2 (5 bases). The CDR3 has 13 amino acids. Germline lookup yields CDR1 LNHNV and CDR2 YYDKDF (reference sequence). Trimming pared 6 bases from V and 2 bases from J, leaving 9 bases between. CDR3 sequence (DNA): TGTGCCACCAGGGCCGGGAACACAGATACGCAGTATTTT. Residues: CATRAGNTDTQYF.

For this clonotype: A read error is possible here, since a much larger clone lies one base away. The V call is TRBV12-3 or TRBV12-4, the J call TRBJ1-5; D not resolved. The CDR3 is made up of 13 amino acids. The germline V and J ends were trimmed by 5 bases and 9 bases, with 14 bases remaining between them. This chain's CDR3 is CASSIRGTGPQHF. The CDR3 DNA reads TGTGCCAGCAGTATACGGGGAACGGGGCCCCAGCATTTT.